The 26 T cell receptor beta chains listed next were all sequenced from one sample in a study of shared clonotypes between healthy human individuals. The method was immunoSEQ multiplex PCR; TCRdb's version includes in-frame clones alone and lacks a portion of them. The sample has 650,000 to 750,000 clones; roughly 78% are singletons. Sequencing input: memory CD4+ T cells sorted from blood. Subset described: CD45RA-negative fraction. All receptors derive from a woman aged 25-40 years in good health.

This CDR3 is CASSFRQGEVETQYF. CDR3 coding DNA: TGTGCCAGTAGTTTTCGACAGGGGGAGGTAGAGACCCAGTACTTC. The genes are TRBV19 and TRBJ2-5, with TRBD1 matching over 9 bases. V shed 5 bases and J 4 bases; nucleotides not matched to a gene: 8. Germline V gives CDR1 LNHDA, CDR2 SQIVND (reference sequence). The CDR3 has 15 amino acids.

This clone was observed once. This CDR3 reads CASSSRDSSNEQFF. The CDR3 DNA reads TGTGCCAGCAGCTCCCGGGACTCCTCGAATGAGCAGTTCTTC. The V call is TRBV5-4, the J call TRBJ2-1; D perhaps matches TRBD2 (6 bases). Germline CDR1 is SGHNT and CDR2 is YYREEE (reference sequence). Trimming pared 3 bases from V and 7 bases from J, leaving 14 bases between. This CDR3 spans 14 amino acids.

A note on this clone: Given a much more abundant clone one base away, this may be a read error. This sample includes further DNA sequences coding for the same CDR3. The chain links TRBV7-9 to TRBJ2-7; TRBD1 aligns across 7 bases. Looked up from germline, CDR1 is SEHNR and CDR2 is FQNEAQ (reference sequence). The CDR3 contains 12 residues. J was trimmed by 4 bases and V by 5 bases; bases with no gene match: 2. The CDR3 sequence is CASSPTGYEQYF. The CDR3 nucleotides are TGTGCCAGCAGCCCGACAGGGTACGAGCAGTACTTC.

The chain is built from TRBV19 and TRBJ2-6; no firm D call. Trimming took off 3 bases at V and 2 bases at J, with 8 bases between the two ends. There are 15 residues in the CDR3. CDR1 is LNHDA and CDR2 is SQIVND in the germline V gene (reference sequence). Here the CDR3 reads CASSIHQAGANVLTF. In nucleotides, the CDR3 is TGTGCCAGTAGTATCCATCAGGCTGGGGCCAACGTCCTGACTTTC.

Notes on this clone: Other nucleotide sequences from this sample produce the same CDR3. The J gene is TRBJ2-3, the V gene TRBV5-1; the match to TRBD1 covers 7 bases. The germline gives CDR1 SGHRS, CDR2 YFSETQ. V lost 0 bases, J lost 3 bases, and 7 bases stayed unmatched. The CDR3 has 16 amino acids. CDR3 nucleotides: TGCGCCAGCAGCTTGGGACAGGGAGCTCCAACAGATACGCAGTATTTT. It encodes CASSLGQGAPTDTQYF.

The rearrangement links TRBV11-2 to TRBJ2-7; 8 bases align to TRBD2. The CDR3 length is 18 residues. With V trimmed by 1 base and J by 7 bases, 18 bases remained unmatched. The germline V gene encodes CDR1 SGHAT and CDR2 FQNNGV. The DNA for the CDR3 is TGTGCCAGCAGCTTAGTGACCGGGGGAGTAGCGGGACAAAAAGAGCAGTACTTC. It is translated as CASSLVTGGVAGQKEQYF.

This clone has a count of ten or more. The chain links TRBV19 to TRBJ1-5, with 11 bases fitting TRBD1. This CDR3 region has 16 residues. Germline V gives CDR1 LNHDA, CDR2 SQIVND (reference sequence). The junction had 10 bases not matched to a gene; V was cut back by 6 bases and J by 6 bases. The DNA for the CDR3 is TGTGCCAGTAGCCCGGGACAGGGGGGAGAAGGTCAGCCCCAGCATTTT. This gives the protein CASSPGQGGEGQPQHF.

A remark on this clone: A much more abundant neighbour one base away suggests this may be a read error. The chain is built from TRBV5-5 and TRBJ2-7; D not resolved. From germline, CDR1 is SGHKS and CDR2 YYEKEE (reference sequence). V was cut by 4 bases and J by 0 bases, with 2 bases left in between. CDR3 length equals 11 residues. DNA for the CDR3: TGTGCCAGCAGCCGCTCCTACGAGCAGTACTTC. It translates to CASSRSYEQYF. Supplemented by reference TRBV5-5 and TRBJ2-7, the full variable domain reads DAGVTQSPTHLIKTRGQQVTLRCSPISGHKSVSWYQQVLGQGPQFIFQYYEKEERGRGNFPDRFSARQFPNYSSELNVNALLLGDSALYLCASSRSYEQYFGPGTRLTVT.

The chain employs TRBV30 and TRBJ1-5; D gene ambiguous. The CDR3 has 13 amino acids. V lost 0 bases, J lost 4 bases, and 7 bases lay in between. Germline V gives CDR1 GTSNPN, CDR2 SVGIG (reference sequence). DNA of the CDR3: TGTGCCTGGAGTGTAAACGAGAATCAGCCCCAGCATTTT. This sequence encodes CAWSVNENQPQHF. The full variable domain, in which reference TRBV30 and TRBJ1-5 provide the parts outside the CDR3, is SQTIHQWPATLVQPVGSPLSLECTVEGTSNPNLYWYRQAAGRGLQLLFYSVGIGQISSEVPQNLSASRPQDRQFILSSKKLLLSDSGFYLCAWSVNENQPQHFGDGTRLSIL.

The CDR3 sequence: CASSKGLAETNNEQFF. DNA of the CDR3: TGTGCCAGCAGCAAGGGACTAGCGGAAACCAACAATGAGCAGTTCTTC. The chain recombines TRBV7-2 with TRBJ2-1; 11 bases fit TRBD2. This CDR3 comprises 16 residues. CDR1 SGHTA and CDR2 FQGNSA come from the germline V gene. Trimming took 5 bases from V and 5 from J; bases not matched to a gene: 8. The full variable domain, in which reference TRBV7-2 and TRBJ2-1 provide the parts outside the CDR3, is GAGVSQSPSNKVTEKGKDVELRCDPISGHTALYWYRQSLGQGLEFLIYFQGNSAPDKSGLPSDRFSAERTGGSVSTLTIQRTQQEDSAVYLCASSKGLAETNNEQFFGPGTRLTVL.

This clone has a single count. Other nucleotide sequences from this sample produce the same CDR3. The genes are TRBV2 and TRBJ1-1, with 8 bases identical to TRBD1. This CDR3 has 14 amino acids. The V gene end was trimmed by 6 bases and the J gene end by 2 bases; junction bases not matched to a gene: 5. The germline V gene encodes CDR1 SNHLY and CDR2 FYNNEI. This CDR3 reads CASSRTGRNTEAFF. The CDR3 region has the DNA TGTGCCAGCAGCCGGACAGGGAGAAACACTGAAGCTTTCTTT.

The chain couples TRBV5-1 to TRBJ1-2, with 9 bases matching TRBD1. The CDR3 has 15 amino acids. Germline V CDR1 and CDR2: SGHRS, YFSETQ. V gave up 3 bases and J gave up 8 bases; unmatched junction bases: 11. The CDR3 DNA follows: TGCGCCAGCAGCTGGCGGACAGGGGATAGAGGCGGCTACACCTTC. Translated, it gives CASSWRTGDRGGYTF.

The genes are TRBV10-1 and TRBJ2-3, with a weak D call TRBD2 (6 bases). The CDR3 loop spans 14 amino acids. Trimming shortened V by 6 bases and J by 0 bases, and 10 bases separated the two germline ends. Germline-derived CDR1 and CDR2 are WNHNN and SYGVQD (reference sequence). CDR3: CASSLTRSTDTQYF. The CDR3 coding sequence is TGCGCCAGCAGCCTGACTAGAAGCACAGATACGCAGTATTTT.

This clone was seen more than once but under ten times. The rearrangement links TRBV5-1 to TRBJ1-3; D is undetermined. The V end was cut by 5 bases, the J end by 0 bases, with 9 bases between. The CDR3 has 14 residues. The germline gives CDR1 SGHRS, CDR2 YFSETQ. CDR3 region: CASRIDYSGNTIYF. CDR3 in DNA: TGCGCCAGCAGAATCGACTACTCTGGAAACACCATATATTTT.

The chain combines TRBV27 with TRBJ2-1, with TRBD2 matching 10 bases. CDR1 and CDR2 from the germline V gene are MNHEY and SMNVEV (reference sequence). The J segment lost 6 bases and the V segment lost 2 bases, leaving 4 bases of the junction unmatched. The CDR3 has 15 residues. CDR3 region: CASSLPSGRGNEQFF. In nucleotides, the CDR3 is TGTGCCAGCAGTTTACCTAGCGGGAGAGGCAATGAGCAGTTCTTC.

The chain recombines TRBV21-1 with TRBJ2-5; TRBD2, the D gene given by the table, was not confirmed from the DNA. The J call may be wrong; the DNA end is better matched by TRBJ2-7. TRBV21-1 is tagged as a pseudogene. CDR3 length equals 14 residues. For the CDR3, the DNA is TGTGCCAGCAGTGGACTAGCGGGCCCCTACGAGCAGTACTTC. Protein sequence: CASSGLAGPYEQYF.

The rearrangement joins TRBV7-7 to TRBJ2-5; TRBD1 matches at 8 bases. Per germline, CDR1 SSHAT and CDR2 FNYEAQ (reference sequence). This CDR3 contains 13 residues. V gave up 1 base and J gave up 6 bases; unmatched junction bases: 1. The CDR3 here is CASSLGQGKTQYF. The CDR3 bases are TGTGCCAGCAGCTTAGGACAGGGGAAGACCCAGTACTTC.

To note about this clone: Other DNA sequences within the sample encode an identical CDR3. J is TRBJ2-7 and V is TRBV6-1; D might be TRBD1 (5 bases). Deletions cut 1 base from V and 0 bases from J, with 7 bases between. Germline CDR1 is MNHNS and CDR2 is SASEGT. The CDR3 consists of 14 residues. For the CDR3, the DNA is TGTGCCAGCAGTGAAGGAGACAGCTCCTACGAGCAGTACTTC. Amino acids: CASSEGDSSYEQYF.

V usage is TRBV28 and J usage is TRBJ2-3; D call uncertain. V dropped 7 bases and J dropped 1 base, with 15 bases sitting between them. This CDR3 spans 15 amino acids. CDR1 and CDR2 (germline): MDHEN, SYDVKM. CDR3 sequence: CASKGPNGRTDTQYF. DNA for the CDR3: TGTGCCAGCAAAGGTCCAAATGGCCGCACAGATACGCAGTATTTT.

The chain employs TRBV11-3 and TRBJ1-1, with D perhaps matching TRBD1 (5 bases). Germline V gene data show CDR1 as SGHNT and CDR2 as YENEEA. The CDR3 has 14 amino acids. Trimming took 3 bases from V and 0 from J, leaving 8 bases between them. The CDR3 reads CASSLGGLNTEAFF. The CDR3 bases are TGTGCCAGCAGCTTGGGGGGATTGAACACTGAAGCTTTCTTT.

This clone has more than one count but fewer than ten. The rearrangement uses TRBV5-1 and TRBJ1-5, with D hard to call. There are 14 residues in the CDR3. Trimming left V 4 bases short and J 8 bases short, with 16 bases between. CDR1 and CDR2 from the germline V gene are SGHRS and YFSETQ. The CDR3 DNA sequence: TGCGCCAGCAGCCGCGACGGGTTCGTTGAGCCCCAGCATTTT. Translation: CASSRDGFVEPQHF.

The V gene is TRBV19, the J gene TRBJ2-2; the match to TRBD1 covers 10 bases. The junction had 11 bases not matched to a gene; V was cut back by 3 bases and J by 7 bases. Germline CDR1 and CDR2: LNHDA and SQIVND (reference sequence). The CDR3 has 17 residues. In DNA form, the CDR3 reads TGTGCCAGTAGTATGGGACAGGGGTTCTTCAAACACGGGGAGCTGTTTTTT. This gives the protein CASSMGQGFFKHGELFF.

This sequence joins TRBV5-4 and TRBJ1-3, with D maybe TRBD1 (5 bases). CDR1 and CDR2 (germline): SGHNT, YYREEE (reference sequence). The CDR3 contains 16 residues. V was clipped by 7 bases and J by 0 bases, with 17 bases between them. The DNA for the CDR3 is TGTGCCAGCGGCCCTAATCTTGGGGCCTCTGGAAACACCATATATTTT. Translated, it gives CASGPNLGASGNTIYF.

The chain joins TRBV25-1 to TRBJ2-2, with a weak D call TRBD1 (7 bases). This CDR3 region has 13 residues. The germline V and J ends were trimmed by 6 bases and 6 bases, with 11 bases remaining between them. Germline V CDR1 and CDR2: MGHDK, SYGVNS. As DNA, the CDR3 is TGTGCCAGCAGAGGAGGGGGCTCCGGGGAGCTGTTTTTT. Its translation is CASRGGGSGELFF.

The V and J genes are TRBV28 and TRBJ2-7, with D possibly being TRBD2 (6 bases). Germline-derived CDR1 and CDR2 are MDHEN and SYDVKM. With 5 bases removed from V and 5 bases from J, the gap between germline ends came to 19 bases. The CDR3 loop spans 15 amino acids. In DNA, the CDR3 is TGTGCCAGCAGTCTCCCGGGGAGGTGGTCCGACGAGCAGTACTTC. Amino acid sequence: CASSLPGRWSDEQYF.

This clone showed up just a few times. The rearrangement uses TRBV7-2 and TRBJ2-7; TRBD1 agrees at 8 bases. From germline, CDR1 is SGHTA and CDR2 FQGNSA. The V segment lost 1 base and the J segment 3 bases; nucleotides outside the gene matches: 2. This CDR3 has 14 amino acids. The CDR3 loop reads CASSLDDRGYEQYF. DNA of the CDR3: TGTGCCAGCAGCTTAGACGACAGGGGCTACGAGCAGTACTTC.